This TCR beta chain appears in the sequencing data of a study of blood T cell repertoires in COVID-19 (TCRdb year 2020). General notes on the study: Samples from collaborators originated in the United States, Italy and Spain and spanned both the acute and convalescent phases of COVID-19. Where available, HLA class I and class II types were obtained from metadata supplied by the sample provider rather than from assay-based typing. Sample metadata almost always included a de-identified subject ID, COVID-19 status, age in years and sex. The prospective study material was composed of cDNA or gDNA derived from T cells, B-cell-depleted T cells, or PBMCs. Deeply sampled blood TCRbeta repertoires from subjects exposed to, actively infected with, or recovered from COVID-19 were included in the dataset. A freely available public database, intended as a resource for researchers studying the immune response to SARS-CoV-2, is where the repertoires were released. The samples were drawn from the first 160 participants of the ongoing ImmuneRACE study and from over 950 subjects provided by 6 global collaborators.

About this clone: Its binding antigen is unknown. No much larger clone exists at a distance of one base, and base qualities are not known.

Broader findings and caveats from the paper: How much clinical and demographic metadata was included differed by source and by participant, and the metadata was provided uncurated.

CDR1 and CDR2 are read off the germline V gene as SGHNT and YENEEA. There are 14 amino acids in the CDR3, from cysteine to phenylalanine inclusive. Just the 42-base CDR3 DNA is kept, in frame starting at base 1. V lost 3 bases and J lost 0 bases; the stretch between them is 7 bases long. In the prospective study, participants were about 18 to 95 years old, resided in around 25 geographic areas of the United States, and were enrolled through a virtual design. Cohort assignment in the prospective study relied on participant-reported clinical history from a screening survey and a study questionnaire. Recovered participants in ImmuneRACE Cohort 3 were defined by two consecutive negative NP/OP PCR tests, clearance by a healthcare professional, or resolution of symptoms. Each participant in the prospective study had whole blood, serum and a nasopharyngeal or oropharyngeal swab collected by mobile phlebotomists. Participants in the prospective study had the option to provide additional blood draws and questionnaires over a roughly 2-month period. Before DNA extraction, blood samples from the prospective study were shipped at room temperature or frozen.

TCRbeta CDR3 regions were amplified from genomic DNA using the immunoSEQ Assay, a bias-controlled multiplex PCR. Concerning the study's data processing: The number of nucleated cells in each sample was estimated by amplification of reference gene primers within the assay. Sequence reads were collapsed and filtered to measure the absolute abundance of every unique TCRbeta CDR3 rearrangement. For each sample, productive Simpson clonality was calculated as the square root of Simpson's diversity index over productive rearrangements. TCRdb took this table from immuneACCESS and kept in-frame rearrangements with V and J called. Such tables lack part of the clones; where checked against another copy, unresolved V genes explain under half of the gap, and the rest is unexplained. The V and J calls and the clone size are those of that table, but D and trimming were determined from the DNA. Counted in this sample were a few hundred thousand clones; 84% of them appeared once. The ten largest make up about 7% of the sample.

Sequencing was performed on PBMCs or T cells enriched from blood (not recorded which). The TCR comes from a woman aged 35 to 49 who had recovered from COVID-19. The chain joins TRBV11-3 to TRBJ2-3; tentative D gene TRBD1, with 5 bases matching. The CDR3 amino acid sequence is: CASSLGQSTDTQYF. The sequenced DNA is TGTGCCAGCAGCTTGGGGCAAAGCACAGATACGCAGTATTTT.